The sequence of this T cell receptor beta chain was determined in a study of control samples from healthy donors and cancer patients. Assay used: immunoSEQ multiplex PCR; TCRdb lists only in-frame clones, some missing. The sample records roughly 150,000 clones, over 85% being singletons. The J segment lost 6 bases and the V segment lost 4 bases, leaving 7 bases of the junction unmatched. This CDR3 spans 15 amino acids. From germline, CDR1 is LGHDT and CDR2 YNNKEL (reference sequence). The rearrangement links TRBV3-1 (or the pseudogene TRBV3-2) to TRBJ1-2, with TRBD1 matching over 11 bases. The sequence was collected from a man aged 50-60 years in good health. Sequencing input: blood. The CDR3: CASSRRTGGLHGYTF. The CDR3 nucleotides read TGTGCCAGCAGCCGCCGGACAGGGGGCTTACATGGCTACACCTTC.